The clone carrying this T cell receptor beta chain was recorded many times. The antigen is not known. The sample is drawn from a study of blood T cells in healthy people across ages. Broader study findings: The CMV status of each donor remained undetermined, and this could have confounded shifts in expanded clonotypes. Long-lived donors carried more naive CD4+ cells and greater diversity than aged donors.

With a J-beta primer mix and a sample-barcoded 5' primer, a second PCR ran about 7 to 12 cycles. MiXCR was run by TCRdb on the 5' RACE reads, yielding one entry per CDR3 protein. The sample includes under 750,000 distinct CDR3 sequences, less than 60% of them seen just once. The study drew donors from healthy Caucasian individuals in Russia aged roughly 6 to 100. The material sequenced was blood. The sequence was obtained from a man at least 80 years old in good health.

In DNA form, the CDR3 reads TGTGCCAGCAGTACTAGTATGCGCAATCAGCCCCAGCATTTT. Encoded protein: CASSTSMRNQPQHF. The chain employs TRBV6-6 and TRBJ1-5; D is ambiguous. The CDR3 has 14 residues. Per the germline V gene, CDR1 is MNHNY and CDR2 is SVGAGI (reference sequence). With 5 bases removed from V and 2 bases from J, the gap between germline ends came to 10 bases.